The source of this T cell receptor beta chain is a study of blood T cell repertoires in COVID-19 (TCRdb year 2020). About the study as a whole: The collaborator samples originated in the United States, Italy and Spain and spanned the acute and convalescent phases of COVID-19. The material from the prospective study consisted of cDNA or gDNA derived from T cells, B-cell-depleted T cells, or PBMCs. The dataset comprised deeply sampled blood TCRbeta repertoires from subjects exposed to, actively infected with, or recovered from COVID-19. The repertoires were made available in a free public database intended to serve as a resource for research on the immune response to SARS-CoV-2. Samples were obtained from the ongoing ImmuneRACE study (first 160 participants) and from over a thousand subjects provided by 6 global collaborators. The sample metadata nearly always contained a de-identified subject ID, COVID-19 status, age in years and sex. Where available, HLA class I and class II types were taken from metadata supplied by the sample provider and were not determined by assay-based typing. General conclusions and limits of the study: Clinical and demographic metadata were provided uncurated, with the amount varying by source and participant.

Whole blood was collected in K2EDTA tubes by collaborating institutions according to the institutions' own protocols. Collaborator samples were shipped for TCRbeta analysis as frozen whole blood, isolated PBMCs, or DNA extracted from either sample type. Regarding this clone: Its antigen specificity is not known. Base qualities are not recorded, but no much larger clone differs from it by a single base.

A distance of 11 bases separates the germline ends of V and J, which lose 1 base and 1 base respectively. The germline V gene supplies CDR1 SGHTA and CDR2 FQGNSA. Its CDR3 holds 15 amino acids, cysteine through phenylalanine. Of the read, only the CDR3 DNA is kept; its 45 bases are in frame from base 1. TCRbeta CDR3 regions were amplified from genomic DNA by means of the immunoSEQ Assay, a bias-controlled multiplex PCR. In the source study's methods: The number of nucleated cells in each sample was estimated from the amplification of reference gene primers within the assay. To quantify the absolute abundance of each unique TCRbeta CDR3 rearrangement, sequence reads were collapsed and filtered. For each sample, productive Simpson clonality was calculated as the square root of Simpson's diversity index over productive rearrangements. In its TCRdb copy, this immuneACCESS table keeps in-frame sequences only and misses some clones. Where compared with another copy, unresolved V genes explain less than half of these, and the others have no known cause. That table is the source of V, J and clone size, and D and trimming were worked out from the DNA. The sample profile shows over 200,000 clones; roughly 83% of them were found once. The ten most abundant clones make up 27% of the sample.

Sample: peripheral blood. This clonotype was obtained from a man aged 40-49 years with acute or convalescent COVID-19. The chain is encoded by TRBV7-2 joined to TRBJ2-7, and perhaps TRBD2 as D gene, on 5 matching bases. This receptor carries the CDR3 CASSLVPGKSYEQYF. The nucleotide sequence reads TGTGCCAGCAGCTTAGTCCCCGGGAAGTCCTACGAGCAGTACTTC.